The sequence of this T cell receptor (beta chain) was determined in a study of vaccination and CD4 T cells after COVID-19. A note on this clonotype: The antigen is undetermined.

Cultured CD4+ T cells had their DNA profiled by the Oncomine TCR Beta short-read assay. From the PCR reads, TCRdb called clonotypes with MiXCR, one entry per CDR3 protein. The sample consists of about 16,000 distinct CDR3 sequences, more than 45% of them appearing once. Trimming removed 2 bases from V and 8 bases from J; junction bases left unmatched: 7. The CDR3 sequence is 16 residues long. From germline, CDR1 is MNHEY and CDR2 SMNVEV (reference sequence). Indicated treatment: roughly 10-day PBMC culture with coronavirus spike peptide pools or control peptides (ViraFEST assay). The material sequenced was CD4+ T cells from blood, cultured in vitro. This TCR derives from a human donor who had recovered from COVID-19. The rearrangement uses TRBV27 and TRBJ2-2, with 11 bases that match TRBD1. The CDR3 protein is CASSLSRTGGRGELFF. CDR3 coding DNA: TGTGCCAGCAGTTTAAGTCGGACAGGGGGCCGTGGGGAGCTGTTTTTT.